The entry below gives a single T cell receptor (beta chain) sequence along with its context. Original processing notes: Amplified reference gene primers provided the basis for estimating nucleated cell counts. Produced via immunoSEQ multiplex PCR; TCRdb's table is partial and in-frame only. V and J calls and clone size follow that table, whereas D and trimming were derived from the DNA. The sample yields a few hundred thousand clones, 80% to 90% seen once. V was cut by 0 bases and J by 3 bases, with 12 bases left in between. The CDR3 covers 15 residues. Germline V gene lookup returns CDR1 SGDLS and CDR2 YYNGEE. The age range of participants was about 18 to 95 years, with residence in approximately 25 US areas. The data derive from a study of blood T cell repertoires in COVID-19. As for the study in general: There were acute and convalescent COVID-19 samples, and they came from the United States, Italy and Spain. T cells, B-cell-depleted T cells, or PBMCs supplied cDNA or gDNA.

This chain connects TRBV9 to TRBJ1-2; weak D call: TRBD1 (5 bases). Sequencing was carried out using PBMCs or T cells enriched from blood (not recorded which). The TCR originated in a young man who had recovered from COVID-19. CDR3 bases: TGTGCCAGCAGCGTAGATAACAGGCCGGACTATGGCTACACCTTC. Protein product: CASSVDNRPDYGYTF.